Listed below are T cell receptor beta chains from one sample, sequenced in a study of T cells after yellow fever vaccination. TCRdb re-called the 5' RACE reads with MiXCR, one entry per CDR3 protein. The table includes approximately 110,000 distinct CDR3 sequences, 8.4% detected once. The sample in question was CD8+ T cells sorted from PBMCs, obtained 45 days after the yellow fever booster vaccination. Source of these receptors: a young man who received the YFV17D yellow fever vaccine. Each CDR3 is given with its conserved first and last residue. The order of the fields is D gene, J gene, clone size, V gene, CDR3 protein, CDR3 DNA. The D gene is left open where the match is weak. Expanded clones are given a class, and other clones once, few, many or no size at all.

TRBD2	TRBJ2-7	many	TRBV11-2	CASSLARESYEQYF	TGTGCCAGCAGCTTAGCGCGGGAGAGTTACGAGCAGTACTTC
TRBD2	TRBJ2-1	NA	TRBV7-9	CASSSLDSGSSEQFF	TGTGCCAGCAGCTCGCTGGATAGCGGGAGTTCGGAGCAGTTCTTC
NA	TRBJ2-5	many	TRBV9	CASSGREEPETQYF	TGTGCCAGCAGCGGGAGGGAAGAGCCTGAGACCCAGTACTTC
TRBD1	TRBJ2-7	many	TRBV7-9	CASSSEQGATYEQYF	TGTGCCAGCAGCTCCGAACAGGGGGCGACCTACGAGCAGTACTTC
TRBD1	TRBJ2-7	few	TRBV4-1	CASSHGTGRPAYEQYF	TGCGCCAGCAGCCATGGGACAGGACGGCCAGCCTACGAGCAGTACTTC
NA	TRBJ2-3	few	TRBV11-2	CASNGDNTDTQYF	TGTGCCTCAAACGGGGACAACACAGATACGCAGTATTTT
TRBD2	TRBJ2-1	NA	TRBV19	CASSPPYSGGYNEQFF	TGTGCCAGTAGTCCCCCATATAGCGGGGGATACAATGAGCAGTTCTTC
NA	TRBJ2-7	once	TRBV12-3/TRBV12-4	CASSPRDTDYEQYF	TGTGCCAGCAGTCCACGGGACACGGACTACGAGCAGTACTTC
NA	TRBJ1-4	many	TRBV5-1	CASSYGTPNEKLFF	TGCGCCAGCAGCTACGGGACTCCTAATGAAAAACTGTTTTTT
NA	TRBJ2-7	NA	TRBV5-1	CASSLAPQGSNYEQYF	TGCGCCAGCAGCTTGGCTCCCCAGGGTTCGAACTACGAGCAGTACTTC
TRBD1	TRBJ1-2	NA	TRBV29-1	CSALGQGQRNYGYTF	TGCAGCGCCTTAGGACAGGGCCAGCGCAACTATGGCTACACCTTC
NA	TRBJ2-1	many	TRBV6-6	CASKETLSLFF	TGTGCCAGCAAAGAGACCCTTTCTCTGTTCTTC
NA	TRBJ2-2	few	TRBV20-1	CSASSGGGAMGSPGELFF	TGCAGTGCTAGTAGCGGCGGAGGGGCGATGGGATCTCCCGGGGAGCTGTTTTTT
NA	TRBJ2-1	many	TRBV7-8	CASSLGVREQFF	TGTGCCAGCAGCTTAGGGGTGCGTGAGCAGTTCTTC
TRBD2	TRBJ2-2	many	TRBV29-1	CSAGLAGKDITGELFF	TGCAGCGCGGGGCTAGCGGGAAAAGATATCACCGGGGAGCTGTTTTTT
NA	TRBJ1-2	NA	TRBV2	CASVANYGYTF	TGTGCCAGCGTCGCTAACTATGGCTACACCTTC
TRBD2	TRBJ2-1	many	TRBV11-2	CASSLGAGGGDEQFF	TGTGCCAGCAGCTTAGGGGCGGGAGGTGGTGATGAGCAGTTCTTC
NA	TRBJ2-7	few	TRBV14	CASSQRREQYF	TGTGCCAGCAGCCAGCGTCGAGAGCAGTACTTC
NA	TRBJ2-5	few	TRBV7-2	CASIGGNQETQYF	TGTGCCAGCATTGGCGGAAACCAAGAGACCCAGTACTTC
TRBD2	TRBJ2-7	many	TRBV13	CASSLGGRADEQYF	TGTGCCAGCAGCTTAGGTGGGAGGGCTGACGAGCAGTACTTC
NA	TRBJ2-5	NA	TRBV6-2/TRBV6-3	CASSYLPGDEETQYF	TGTGCCAGCAGTTATCTACCGGGGGACGAAGAGACCCAGTACTTC
TRBD2	TRBJ2-2	few	TRBV6-2/TRBV6-3	CASSLAGVGGELFF	TGTGCCAGCAGCCTAGCGGGAGTCGGCGGGGAGCTGTTTTTT
NA	TRBJ2-2	many	TRBV7-9	CASSLPSGEVGELFF	TGTGCCAGCAGCCTACCGTCGGGAGAAGTCGGGGAGCTGTTTTTT
TRBD2	TRBJ2-1	many	TRBV6-2/TRBV6-3	CASSIPGWAGVVNEQFF	TGTGCCAGCAGTATCCCCGGTTGGGCGGGAGTGGTCAATGAGCAGTTCTTC
TRBD2	TRBJ2-1	few	TRBV29-1	CSVEGASGGSYNEQFF	TGCAGCGTTGAGGGGGCTAGCGGGGGATCCTACAATGAGCAGTTCTTC
TRBD2	TRBJ2-1	many	TRBV28	CASTILAGVGEQFF	TGTGCCAGCACTATACTAGCGGGAGTAGGGGAGCAGTTCTTC
NA	TRBJ2-2	NA	TRBV5-1	CASSVAPGELFF	TGCGCCAGCAGCGTTGCCCCCGGGGAGCTGTTTTTT
TRBD1	TRBJ2-3	many	TRBV9	CASSARDRSTDTQYF	TGTGCCAGCAGCGCCCGGGACAGGAGCACAGATACGCAGTATTTT
NA	TRBJ2-7	many	TRBV10-3	CAISRDGFYEQYF	TGTGCCATCAGCCGGGACGGTTTCTACGAGCAGTACTTC
TRBD2	TRBJ2-3	few	TRBV14	CASSQRREFTDTQYF	TGTGCCAGCAGCCAAAGGCGGGAGTTCACAGATACGCAGTATTTT
TRBD1	TRBJ2-7	many	TRBV28	CASSSDDRGYEQYF	TGTGCCAGCAGCTCCGATGACAGGGGTTACGAGCAGTACTTC
NA	TRBJ2-7	many	TRBV9	CASSVGGTYEQYF	TGTGCCAGCAGCGTTGGGGGCACCTACGAGCAGTACTTC
NA	TRBJ1-1	many	TRBV6-6	CASSMSGDEAFF	TGTGCCAGCAGTATGAGTGGGGATGAAGCTTTCTTT
TRBD1	TRBJ2-7	few	TRBV6-1	CASSAGTGLEQYF	TGTGCCAGCAGCGCCGGGACAGGGCTCGAGCAGTACTTC
TRBD2	TRBJ2-3	many	TRBV27	CASSSSGRAPTQYF	TGTGCCAGCAGTTCTAGCGGGAGGGCCCCTACGCAGTATTTT
NA	TRBJ1-4	many	TRBV7-9	CASSLSQVELFF	TGTGCCAGCAGCTTAAGTCAAGTTGAACTGTTTTTT
NA	TRBJ2-1	many	TRBV20-1	CSASFEGRDEQFF	TGCAGTGCTAGTTTCGAGGGACGTGATGAGCAGTTCTTC
NA	TRBJ2-3	many	TRBV27	CASSLSRGWDTQYF	TGTGCCAGCAGTTTATCAAGGGGATGGGATACGCAGTATTTT
NA	TRBJ1-2	NA	TRBV7-2	CASSLASLSYGYTF	TGTGCCAGCAGCTTAGCGTCCCTGAGTTATGGCTACACCTTC
TRBD1	TRBJ2-7	many	TRBV5-5	CASSSTGGDFEQYF	TGTGCCAGCAGCTCGACAGGGGGGGACTTCGAGCAGTACTTC
NA	TRBJ2-4	many	TRBV5-5	CASSSPYQNIQYF	TGTGCCAGCAGCTCCCCGTACCAAAACATTCAGTACTTC
TRBD2	TRBJ2-1	many	TRBV4-3	CASSQGTSGRREQFF	TGCGCCAGCAGCCAAGGGACTAGCGGGAGGCGTGAGCAGTTCTTC
TRBD2	TRBJ2-1	NA	TRBV27	CASIGGRAGEQFF	TGTGCCAGCATCGGCGGGAGGGCGGGTGAGCAGTTCTTC
NA	TRBJ2-7	NA	TRBV5-6	CASSGGLVSYEQYF	TGTGCCAGCAGCGGGGGGTTAGTATCCTACGAGCAGTACTTC
NA	TRBJ1-1	few	TRBV5-1	CASSLYANTEAFF	TGCGCCAGCAGCTTATATGCGAACACTGAAGCTTTCTTT
TRBD1	TRBJ2-7	many	TRBV7-6	CASSLGDRVYEQYF	TGTGCCAGCAGCTTAGGGGACAGGGTCTACGAGCAGTACTTC
NA	TRBJ2-4	many	TRBV7-9	CASSSVPNIQYF	TGTGCCAGCAGCTCGGTTCCGAACATTCAGTACTTC
TRBD2	TRBJ2-7	NA	TRBV20-1	CSARAGTGTSGSSSSYEQYF	TGCAGTGCTAGAGCGGGGACAGGGACTAGCGGGAGCTCGAGCTCCTACGAGCAGTACTTC
NA	TRBJ2-1	many	TRBV4-3	CASSLLPVSYNEQFF	TGCGCCAGCAGCCTCCTCCCGGTCTCCTACAATGAGCAGTTCTTC
NA	TRBJ2-7	few	TRBV7-9	CASSLVNAGSEEQYF	TGTGCCAGCAGCTTAGTGAACGCGGGGAGTGAAGAGCAGTACTTC
NA	TRBJ2-5	NA	TRBV12-3/TRBV12-4	CARSLGLLQESTEETQYF	TGTGCCCGCAGTTTAGGCCTACTACAGGAATCCACCGAAGAGACCCAGTACTTC
NA	TRBJ1-5	many	TRBV7-9	CASSHPGSNQPQHF	TGTGCCAGCTCACATCCGGGTAGCAATCAGCCCCAGCATTTT
NA	TRBJ1-1	many	TRBV28	CASSPPVTDLNTEAFF	TGTGCCAGCAGTCCTCCTGTGACAGATCTGAACACTGAAGCTTTCTTT
NA	TRBJ2-5	many	TRBV3-1	CASSPYQETQYF	TGTGCCAGCAGTCCGTACCAGGAGACCCAGTACTTC
TRBD2	TRBJ2-2	many	TRBV20-1	CSVGGRGRTGELFF	TGCAGTGTCGGCGGGAGAGGTCGAACCGGGGAGCTGTTTTTT
NA	TRBJ2-5	NA	TRBV5-6	CASSGYRVWKTQYF	TGTGCCAGCAGCGGATACAGGGTTTGGAAGACCCAGTACTTC
TRBD1	TRBJ1-1	NA	TRBV6-5	CASNQQGTEAFF	TGTGCCAGCAATCAACAGGGGACTGAAGCTTTCTTT
NA	TRBJ2-5	many	TRBV7-2	CASTSPEEETQYF	TGTGCCAGCACAAGCCCGGAGGAAGAGACCCAGTACTTC
TRBD1	TRBJ2-7	NA	TRBV7-9	CASRDGLGQGPPEQYF	TGTGCCAGCAGGGACGGACTGGGACAGGGGCCGCCCGAGCAGTACTTC